This TCR beta chain is from a study of control samples from healthy donors and cancer patients. This CDR3 is 12 amino acids long. Germline assignment: CDR1 MDHEN and CDR2 SYDVKM. V lost 5 bases and J 8 bases, leaving 12 bases between the germline ends. Assay used: immunoSEQ multiplex PCR; TCRdb lists only in-frame clones, some missing. This repertoire shows 250,000 to 300,000 clones, approximately 80% found once; its top ten account for 10% to 15%. This clone was seen only once. The chain has TRBV28 and TRBJ1-1, with D perhaps matching TRBD1 (5 bases). Sequencing was performed on PBMCs. This TCR came from a woman aged 55-69 years with lung cancer. In DNA, the CDR3 is TGTGCCAGCAGTCTCAGACAGACCGAAGCTTTCTTT. Translating it yields CASSLRQTEAFF.